This entry features one T cell receptor (beta chain) sequence. The data originate from a study of blood T cell repertoires in COVID-19. The overall study: Sources were T cells, B-cell-depleted T cells, or PBMCs; the material itself was cDNA or gDNA.

Per the original methods: Estimation of nucleated cell counts relied on the amplification of reference gene primers. The table came from immunoSEQ multiplex PCR; TCRdb's copy has only in-frame clones and leaves some out. V, J and clone size reflect that table, while D and trimming were determined from the DNA. The sample shows 250,000 to 300,000 clones, around 83% of them seen only once. Membership in each cohort depended on participant-reported clinical history. Exposed study participants had met a COVID-19 case within 2 weeks before entry. The CDR3 loop spans 15 amino acids. With V trimmed by 7 bases and J by 4 bases, 11 bases remained unmatched. Germline lookup yields CDR1 MDHEN and CDR2 SYDVKM.

This sequence was found in a man between 40 and 49 years old who had been exposed to COVID-19. The gene calls are TRBV28 and TRBJ2-5; 8 bases are a match to TRBD2. Sample: PBMCs or T cells enriched from blood (not recorded which). The CDR3 here is CASTTGGGRGETQYF. In nucleotides, the CDR3 is TGTGCCAGCACCACGGGGGGGGGAAGGGGAGAGACCCAGTACTTC.